This is a list of T cell receptor beta chains from one sample in a study of cytomegalovirus exposure and HLA in healthy donors. Clones were sequenced by immunoSEQ multiplex PCR, and TCRdb holds only the in-frame ones, with some missing. This table holds around 150,000 clones, 75% to 85% found once. What was sequenced was PBMCs. The receptors come from a human donor in good health. Each CDR3 is given with its conserved first and last residue. A D gene is named only where the DNA matches it firmly. Rows may omit the clone size; those that give it use once, few, many or a size class.

d_gene	j_gene	v_gene	abundance	CDR3aa	CDR3nt
-	TRBJ2-3	TRBV29-1	-	CSVGGWMTPSSTDTQYF	TGCAGCGTCGGGGGATGGATGACTCCTTCTAGCACAGATACGCAGTATTTT
TRBD2	TRBJ2-7	TRBV5-4	-	CASSPASGRAYEQYF	TGTGCCAGCAGCCCGGCTAGCGGTAGAGCCTACGAGCAGTACTTC
-	TRBJ1-2	TRBV6-5	-	CASSAVSGTNGYPF	TGTGCCAGCAGTGCGGTATCCGGGACAAATGGCTACCCCTTC
-	TRBJ1-2	TRBV6-1	-	CAISEGQPTYGYTF	TGTGCCATCTCAGAGGGCCAGCCCACCTATGGCTACACCTTC
TRBD1	TRBJ1-6	TRBV7-8	once	CASSSPDRGDSPLHF	TGTGCCAGCAGCTCCCCGGACAGGGGGGACTCACCCCTCCACTTT
-	TRBJ1-1	TRBV9	-	CASSAGPLLNTEAFF	TGTGCCAGCAGCGCGGGTCCTCTCCTGAACACTGAAGCTTTCTTT
-	TRBJ2-7	TRBV10-1	once	CASSESSGIEQYF	TGCGCCAGCAGTGAGTCGTCGGGGATCGAGCAGTACTTC
-	TRBJ1-2	TRBV5-1	few	CASSLGLSLGYTF	TGCGCCAGCAGCTTGGGACTAAGCCTGGGCTACACCTTC
-	TRBJ2-1	TRBV13	-	CASSPPGDNEQFF	TGTGCCAGCAGCCCCCCTGGAGACAATGAGCAGTTCTTC
TRBD2	TRBJ2-7	TRBV28	once	CASTLSGDSYEQYF	TGTGCCAGCACCCTAAGCGGGGACTCCTACGAGCAGTACTTC
TRBD1	TRBJ1-5	TRBV27	-	CASRLGQGATSPPSNQPQHF	TGTGCCAGCAGACTGGGACAGGGGGCGACCAGTCCTCCCAGCAATCAGCCCCAGCATTTT
-	TRBJ2-7	TRBV2	few	CASRNAGTLSYEQYF	TGTGCCAGCAGGAACGCCGGGACACTTTCCTACGAGCAGTACTTC
TRBD2	TRBJ2-1	TRBV28	-	CASSSYIPLTSGSGGEQFF	TGTGCCAGCAGTTCCTATATCCCCCTGACTAGCGGGAGTGGAGGTGAGCAGTTCTTC
TRBD1	TRBJ1-1	TRBV30	-	CAWSVRQGAGDTEAFF	TGTGCCTGGAGTGTACGTCAGGGGGCGGGAGACACTGAAGCTTTCTTT
TRBD1	TRBJ1-1	TRBV2	-	CASTPDRGLGLPEAFF	TGTGCCAGCACCCCTGACAGGGGGCTGGGGTTGCCTGAAGCTTTCTTT
TRBD2	TRBJ2-7	TRBV6-6	-	CASNPGLAGKSYEQYF	TGTGCCAGCAATCCGGGACTAGCGGGGAAGTCCTACGAGCAGTACTTC
-	TRBJ2-2	TRBV27	-	CASSLYVDSYNTGELFF	TGTGCCAGCAGTTTATATGTAGACAGCTATAACACCGGGGAGCTGTTTTTT
TRBD1	TRBJ2-1	TRBV5-6	-	CASSSTGKAYNEQFF	TGTGCCAGCAGCTCGACAGGGAAGGCCTACAATGAGCAGTTCTTC
TRBD2	TRBJ2-7	TRBV7-6	-	CASSAPRLATNPTLHEQYF	TGTGCCAGCAGCGCCCCGAGACTAGCGACCAACCCCACCCTCCACGAGCAGTACTTC
-	TRBJ1-6	TRBV28	-	CASSLSRPLHF	TGTGCCAGCTCCTTATCCCGGCCCCTCCACTTT